A single sample is the source of the 14 T cell receptor beta chains below, sequenced in a study of blood T cell repertoires in COVID-19. TCRdb's table, derived via immunoSEQ multiplex PCR, lists solely in-frame clones and lacks some. The profile covers over 95,000 clones, with approximately 88% appearing a single time and about 18% taken by the ten largest. Sequencing was performed on peripheral blood. These receptors came from a woman aged 60-75 years with acute or convalescent COVID-19.

This rearrangement joins TRBV10-3 to TRBJ1-6, with D possibly TRBD1 on 5 matching bases. There are 13 residues in the CDR3. Germline V gives CDR1 ENHRY, CDR2 SYGVKD. V was trimmed by 10 bases and J by 7 bases, leaving 14 bases between them. The CDR3 DNA is TGTGCCACCTGCAGGGACTGGAATTCACCCCTCCACTTT. Encoded protein: CATCRDWNSPLHF.

V and J are TRBV7-9 and TRBJ1-2; D is ambiguous. CDR3 length equals 14 residues. The germline V and J ends were trimmed by 5 bases and 1 base, with 11 bases remaining between them. Germline assignment: CDR1 SEHNR and CDR2 FQNEAQ (reference sequence). The CDR3: CASSDTPVNYGYTF. The CDR3 nucleotides are TGTGCCAGCAGCGACACACCAGTTAACTATGGCTACACCTTC.

The rearrangement links TRBV18 to TRBJ1-1; 7 nucleotides align to TRBD1. The germline V gene has CDR1 KGHSH and CDR2 LQKENI. V lost 2 bases, J lost 8 bases, and 8 bases stayed unmatched. The CDR3 totals 14 residues. CDR3 sequence: CASSPFFDRAEAFF. As DNA, the CDR3 is TGTGCCAGCTCACCATTTTTCGACAGGGCCGAAGCTTTCTTT. The whole variable domain, filled in from reference TRBV18 and TRBJ1-1, reads NAGVMQNPRHLVRRRGQEARLRCSPMKGHSHVYWYRQLPEEGLKFMVYLQKENIIDESGMPKERFSAEFPKEGPSILRIQQVVRGDSAAYFCASSPFFDRAEAFFGQGTRLTVV.

J is TRBJ1-1 and V is TRBV21-1. TRBV21-1 is labeled a pseudogene. The CDR3 length is 15 residues. The CDR3 is CASSKVRAGYPEAFF. The CDR3 DNA reads TGTGCCAGCAGCAAAGTCCGGGCGGGTTACCCTGAAGCTTTCTTT.

This clone has a single count. J is TRBJ1-2 and V is TRBV28, with TRBD1 as a possible D gene (6 bases). V was shortened by 8 bases and J by 4 bases, with 11 bases between the two germline ends. Germline assignment: CDR1 MDHEN and CDR2 SYDVKM. The CDR3 covers 12 residues. CDR3 region: CASLGQIYGYTF. The DNA for the CDR3 is TGTGCCAGCCTCGGACAGATCTATGGCTACACCTTC.

The rearrangement joins TRBV5-8 to TRBJ1-5; 7 bases agree with TRBD1. The CDR3 is 17 residues long. Trimming took 4 bases from V and 2 from J; bases not matched to a gene: 12. Germline lookup yields CDR1 SGHTS and CDR2 YDEGEE. CDR3 sequence reads: CASSPYRGIGGNQPQHF. The CDR3, as DNA: TGTGCCAGCAGCCCGTACAGGGGAATAGGTGGCAATCAGCCCCAGCATTTT.

This rearrangement joins TRBV4-1 to TRBJ2-7, with 8 bases that match TRBD2. From germline, CDR1 is MGHRA and CDR2 YSYEKL. With V trimmed by 0 bases and J by 3 bases, 4 bases remained unmatched. This CDR3 contains 15 residues. DNA of the CDR3: TGCGCCAGCAGCCAAGAGGGCCTAGCGGGCTACGAGCAGTACTTC. The encoded protein is CASSQEGLAGYEQYF.

The CDR3 nucleotides are TGTGCCAGCAGCGTTAGGGGTAGCAATCAGCCCCAGCATTTT. It specifies CASSVRGSNQPQHF. The chain carries TRBV5-4 and TRBJ1-5, with D tentatively TRBD1 (5 bases). Germline CDR1 and CDR2: SGHNT and YYREEE (reference sequence). V lost 4 bases and J 0 bases, leaving 8 bases between the germline ends. The CDR3 has 14 residues.

This sequence joins TRBV19 and TRBJ1-1; a possible D gene is TRBD1 (6 bases). Germline CDR1 LNHDA, CDR2 SQIVND (reference sequence). V gave up 6 bases and J gave up 1 base, with 15 bases separating them. This CDR3 is built from 15 residues. The CDR3, as DNA: TGTGCCAGTAGGGGGCAGGGGTCTACGAACACTGAAGCTTTCTTT. As protein: CASRGQGSTNTEAFF. Looking up the rest from reference TRBV19 and TRBJ1-1 gives the full variable domain: DGGITQSPKYLFRKEGQNVTLSCEQNLNHDAMYWYRQDPGQGLRLIYYSQIVNDFQKGDIAEGYSVSREKKESFPLTVTSAQKNPTAFYLCASRGQGSTNTEAFFGQGTRLTVV.

The chain joins TRBV27 to TRBJ1-1; D gene unclear. The germline V gene encodes CDR1 MNHEY and CDR2 SMNVEV (reference sequence). The germline V and J ends were trimmed by 2 bases and 5 bases, with 9 bases remaining between them. The CDR3 runs to 13 residues. CDR3 residues: CASSLSTRTEAFF. The CDR3 nucleotides are TGTGCCAGCAGTTTAAGTACCCGGACTGAAGCTTTCTTT.

The chain has TRBV2 and TRBJ1-1, with a possible D match to TRBD1 (5 bases). Trimming took 6 bases from V and 1 from J, leaving 9 bases between them. This CDR3 has 13 residues. Germline V gene lookup returns CDR1 SNHLY and CDR2 FYNNEI. The CDR3 reads CASRAQENTEAFF. The CDR3 coding sequence is TGTGCCAGCAGGGCACAGGAGAACACTGAAGCTTTCTTT.

A few counts support this clone. The chain has TRBV24-1 and TRBJ1-5, with 8 bases matching TRBD1. This CDR3 has 15 amino acids. Trimming took 5 bases from V and 3 from J; bases not matched to a gene: 5. The germline V gene has CDR1 KGHDR and CDR2 SFDVKD. In DNA form, the CDR3 reads TGTGCCACCAGTGCCGCGGGACAGGTCAATCAGCCCCAGCATTTT. Encoded protein: CATSAAGQVNQPQHF.

This clone occurred once. Written as DNA, the CDR3 is TGTGCCAGTAGTGGGCGAGAGGGCACTCAGCCCCAGCATTTT. Amino acids: CASSGREGTQPQHF. The chain joins TRBV19 to TRBJ1-5; D gene unclear. Germline assignment: CDR1 LNHDA and CDR2 SQIVND (reference sequence). Trimming stripped 5 bases from V and 6 bases from J, with 14 bases between. The CDR3 has 14 residues.

The chain carries TRBV14 and TRBJ1-1; 8 nucleotides agree with TRBD1. From germline, CDR1 is SGHDN and CDR2 FVKESK. The trim removed 1 base at V and 5 bases at J, leaving 3 bases unmatched. The CDR3 contains 14 residues. CDR3 protein: CASSQGQGKTEAFF. The CDR3 nucleotides are TGTGCCAGCAGCCAAGGACAGGGGAAAACTGAAGCTTTCTTT.